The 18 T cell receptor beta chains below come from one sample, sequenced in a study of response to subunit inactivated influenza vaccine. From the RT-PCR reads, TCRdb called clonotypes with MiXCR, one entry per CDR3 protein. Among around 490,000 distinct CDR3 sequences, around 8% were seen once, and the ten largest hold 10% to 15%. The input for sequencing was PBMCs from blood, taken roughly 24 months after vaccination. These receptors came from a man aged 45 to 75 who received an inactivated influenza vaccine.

The CDR3 DNA follows: TGTGCCAGCAGGAAGGGGGTAGCGGGTTCCTCCTACGAGCAGTACTTC. As protein: CASRKGVAGSSYEQYF. This chain connects TRBV9 to TRBJ2-7; weak D call: TRBD2 (7 bases). The germline gives CDR1 SGDLS, CDR2 YYNGEE. The CDR3 has 16 amino acids. V was shortened by 5 bases and J by 0 bases, with 18 bases between the two germline ends.

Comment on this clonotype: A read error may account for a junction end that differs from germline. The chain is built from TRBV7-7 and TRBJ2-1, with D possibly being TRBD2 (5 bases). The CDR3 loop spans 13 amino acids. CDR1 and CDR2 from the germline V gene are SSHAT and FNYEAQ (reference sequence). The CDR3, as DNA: TGTGCTAGCAGCTTCAGACGGGAAGGTGAGCAGTTCTTC. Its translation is CASSFRREGEQFF.

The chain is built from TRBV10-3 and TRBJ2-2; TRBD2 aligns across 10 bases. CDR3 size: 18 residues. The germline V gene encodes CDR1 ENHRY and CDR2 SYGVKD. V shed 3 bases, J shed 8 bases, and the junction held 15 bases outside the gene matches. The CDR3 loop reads CAISDPSGRAKSGGELFF. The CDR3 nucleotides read TGTGCCATCAGTGACCCCAGCGGGAGGGCCAAAAGTGGTGGGGAGCTGTTTTTT.

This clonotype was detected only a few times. The CDR3 nucleotides are TGTGCCAGCTCACCAGGGACAGGCTGGGGCAATGAGCAGTTCTTC. Its translation: CASSPGTGWGNEQFF. The V and J genes are TRBV18 and TRBJ2-1; 8 bases map to TRBD1. The CDR3 totals 15 residues. Trimming took 2 bases from V and 6 from J; bases not matched to a gene: 6. Germline-derived CDR1 and CDR2 are KGHSH and LQKENI.

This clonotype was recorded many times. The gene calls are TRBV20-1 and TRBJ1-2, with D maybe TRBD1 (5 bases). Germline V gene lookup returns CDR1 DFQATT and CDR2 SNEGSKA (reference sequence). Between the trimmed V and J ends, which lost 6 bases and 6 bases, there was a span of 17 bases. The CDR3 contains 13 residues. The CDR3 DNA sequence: TGCAGTGCGTCCGGCCAGGGTAGTAATGGCTACACCTTC. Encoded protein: CSASGQGSNGYTF.

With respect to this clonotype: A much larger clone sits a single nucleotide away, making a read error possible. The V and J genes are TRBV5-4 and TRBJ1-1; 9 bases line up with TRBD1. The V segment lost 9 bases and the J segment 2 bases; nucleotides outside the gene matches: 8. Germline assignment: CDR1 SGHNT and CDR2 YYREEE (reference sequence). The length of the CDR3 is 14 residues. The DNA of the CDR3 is TGTGCCATCAGACCGACAGGGGGTAACACTGAAGCTTTCTTT. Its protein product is CAIRPTGGNTEAFF.

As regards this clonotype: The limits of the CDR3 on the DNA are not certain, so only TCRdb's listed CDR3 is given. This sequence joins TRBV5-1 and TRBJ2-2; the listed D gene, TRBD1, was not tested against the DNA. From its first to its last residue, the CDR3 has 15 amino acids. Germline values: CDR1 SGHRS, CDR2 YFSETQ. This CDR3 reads CASSLDGAIGELFFF.

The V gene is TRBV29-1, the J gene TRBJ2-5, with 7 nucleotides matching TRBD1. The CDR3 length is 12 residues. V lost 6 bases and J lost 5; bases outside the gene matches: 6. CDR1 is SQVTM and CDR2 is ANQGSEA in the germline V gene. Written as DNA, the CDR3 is TGCAGCGTCACAGGGGTTGGGGAGACCCAGTACTTC. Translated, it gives CSVTGVGETQYF. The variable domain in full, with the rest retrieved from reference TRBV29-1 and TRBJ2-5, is SAVISQKPSRDICQRGTSLTIQCQVDSQVTMMFWYRQQPGQSLTLIATANQGSEATYESGFVIDKFPISRPNLTFSTLTVSNMSPEDSSIYLCSVTGVGETQYFGPGTRLLVL.

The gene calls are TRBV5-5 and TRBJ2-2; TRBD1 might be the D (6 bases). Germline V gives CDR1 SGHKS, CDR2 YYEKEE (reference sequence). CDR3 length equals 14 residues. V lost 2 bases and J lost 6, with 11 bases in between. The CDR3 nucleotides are TGTGCCAGCAGCTTCGGGACACTTCCCGGGGAGCTGTTTTTT. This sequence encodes CASSFGTLPGELFF. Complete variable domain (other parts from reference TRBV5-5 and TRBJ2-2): DAGVTQSPTHLIKTRGQQVTLRCSPISGHKSVSWYQQVLGQGPQFIFQYYEKEERGRGNFPDRFSARQFPNYSSELNVNALLLGDSALYLCASSFGTLPGELFFGEGSRLTVL.

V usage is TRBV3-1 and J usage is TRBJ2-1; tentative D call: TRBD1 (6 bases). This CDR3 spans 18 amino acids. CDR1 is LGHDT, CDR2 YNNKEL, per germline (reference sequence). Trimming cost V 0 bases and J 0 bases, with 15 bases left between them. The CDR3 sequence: CASSQDFYRASSYNEQFF. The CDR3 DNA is TGTGCCAGCAGCCAAGATTTTTACAGGGCGAGCTCCTACAATGAGCAGTTCTTC.

The DNA for the CDR3 is TGTGCCAGCAGCCCGGGACCTCAAAAGACCCAGTACTTC. It yields the protein CASSPGPQKTQYF. This chain links TRBV11-3 with TRBJ2-5; the D gene could be TRBD1 or TRBD2 (5 bases each). CDR1 is SGHNT and CDR2 is YENEEA in the germline V gene. The CDR3 is 13 residues long. V lost 5 bases, J lost 6 bases, and 13 bases lay in between.

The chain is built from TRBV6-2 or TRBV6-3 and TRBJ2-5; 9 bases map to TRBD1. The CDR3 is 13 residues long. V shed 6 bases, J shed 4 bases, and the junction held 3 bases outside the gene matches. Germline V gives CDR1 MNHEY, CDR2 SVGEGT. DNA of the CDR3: TGTGCCAGCAGGATGACAGGGGGAGAGACCCAGTACTTC. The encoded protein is CASRMTGGETQYF.

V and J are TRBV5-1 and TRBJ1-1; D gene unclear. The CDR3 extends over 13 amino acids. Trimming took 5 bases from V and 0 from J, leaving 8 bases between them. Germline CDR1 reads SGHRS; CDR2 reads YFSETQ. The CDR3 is CASSRQMNTEAFF. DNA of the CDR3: TGCGCCAGCAGTAGGCAAATGAACACTGAAGCTTTCTTT. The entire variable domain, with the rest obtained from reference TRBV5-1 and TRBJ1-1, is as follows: KAGVTQTPRYLIKTRGQQVTLSCSPISGHRSVSWYQQTPGQGLQFLFEYFSETQRNKGNFPGRFSGRQFSNSRSEMNVSTLELGDSALYLCASSRQMNTEAFFGQGTRLTVV.

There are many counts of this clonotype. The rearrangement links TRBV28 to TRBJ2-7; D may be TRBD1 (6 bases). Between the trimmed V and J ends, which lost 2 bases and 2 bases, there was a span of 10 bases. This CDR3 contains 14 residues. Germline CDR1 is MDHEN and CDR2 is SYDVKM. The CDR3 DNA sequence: TGTGCCAGCAGTTTAAGGGACACTACCTACGAGCAGTACTTC. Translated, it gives CASSLRDTTYEQYF.

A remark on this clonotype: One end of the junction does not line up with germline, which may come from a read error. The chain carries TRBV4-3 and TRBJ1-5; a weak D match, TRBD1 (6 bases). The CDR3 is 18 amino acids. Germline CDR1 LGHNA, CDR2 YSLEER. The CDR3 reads CASSQEGGILPYNHPQHF. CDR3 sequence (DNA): TGCGCCAGCAGCCAAGAAGGGGGGATTCTGCCCTACAATCATCCCCAGCATTTT.

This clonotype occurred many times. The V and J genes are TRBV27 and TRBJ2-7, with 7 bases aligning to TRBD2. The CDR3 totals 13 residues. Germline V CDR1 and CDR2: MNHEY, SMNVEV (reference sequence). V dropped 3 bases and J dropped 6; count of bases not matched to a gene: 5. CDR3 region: CASSFAGDLEQYF. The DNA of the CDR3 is TGTGCCAGCAGTTTTGCGGGAGACCTCGAGCAGTACTTC.

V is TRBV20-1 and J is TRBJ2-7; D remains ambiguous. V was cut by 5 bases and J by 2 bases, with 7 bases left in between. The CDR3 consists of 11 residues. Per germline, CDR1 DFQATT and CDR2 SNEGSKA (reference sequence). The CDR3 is CSAPQAYEQYF. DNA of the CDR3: TGCAGTGCTCCTCAAGCCTACGAGCAGTACTTC.

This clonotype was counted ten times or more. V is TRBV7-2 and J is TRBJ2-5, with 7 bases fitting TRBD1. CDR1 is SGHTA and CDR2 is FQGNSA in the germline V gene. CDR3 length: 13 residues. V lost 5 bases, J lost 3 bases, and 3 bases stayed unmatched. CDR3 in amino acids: CASSRDRKETQYF. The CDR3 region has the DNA TGTGCCAGCAGCAGGGACAGAAAAGAGACCCAGTACTTC.